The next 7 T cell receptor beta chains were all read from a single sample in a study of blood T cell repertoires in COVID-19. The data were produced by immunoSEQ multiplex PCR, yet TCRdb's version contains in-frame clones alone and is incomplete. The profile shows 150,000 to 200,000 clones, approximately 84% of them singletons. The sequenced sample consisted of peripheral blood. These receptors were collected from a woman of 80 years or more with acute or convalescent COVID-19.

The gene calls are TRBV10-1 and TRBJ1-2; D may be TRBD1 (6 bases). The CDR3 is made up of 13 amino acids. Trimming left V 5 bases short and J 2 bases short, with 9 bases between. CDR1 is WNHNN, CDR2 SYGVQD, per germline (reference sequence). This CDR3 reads CASSPGVNYGYTF. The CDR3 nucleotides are TGCGCCAGCAGTCCAGGGGTCAACTATGGCTACACCTTC.

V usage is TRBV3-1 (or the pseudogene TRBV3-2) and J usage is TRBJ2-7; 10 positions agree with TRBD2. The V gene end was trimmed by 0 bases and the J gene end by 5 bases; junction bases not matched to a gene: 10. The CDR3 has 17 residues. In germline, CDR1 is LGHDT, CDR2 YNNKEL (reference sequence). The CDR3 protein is CASSQERTSGRSDEQYF. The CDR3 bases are TGTGCCAGCAGCCAAGAGAGGACTAGCGGTCGGTCGGACGAGCAGTACTTC.

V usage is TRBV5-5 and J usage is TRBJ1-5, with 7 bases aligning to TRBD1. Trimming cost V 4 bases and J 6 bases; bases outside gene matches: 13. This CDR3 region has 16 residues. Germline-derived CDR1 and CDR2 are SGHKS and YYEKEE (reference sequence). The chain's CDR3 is CASSQNPGTVAQPQHF. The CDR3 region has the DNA TGTGCCAGCAGCCAAAACCCTGGGACAGTAGCTCAGCCCCAGCATTTT.

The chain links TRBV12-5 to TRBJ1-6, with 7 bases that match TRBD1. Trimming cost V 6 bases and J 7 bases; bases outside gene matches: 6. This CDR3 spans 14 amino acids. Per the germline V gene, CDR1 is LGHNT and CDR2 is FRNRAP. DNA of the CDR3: TGTGCTAGTGGCAGTGGGACAGTCAATTCACCCCTCCACTTT. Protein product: CASGSGTVNSPLHF.

The CDR3 nucleotides are TGTGCCAGCTCACCACCGTCGGGTGAAGAGACCCAGTACTTC. Its protein product is CASSPPSGEETQYF. V gene TRBV18 combines with J gene TRBJ2-5; D gene ambiguous. The V and J ends lost 0 bases and 3 bases respectively, with 8 bases between them. The CDR3 covers 14 residues. Germline-derived CDR1 and CDR2 are KGHSH and LQKENI.

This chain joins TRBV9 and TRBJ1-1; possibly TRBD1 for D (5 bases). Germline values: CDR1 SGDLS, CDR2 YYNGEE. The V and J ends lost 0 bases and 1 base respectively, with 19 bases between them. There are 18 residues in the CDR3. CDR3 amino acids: CASSVGGGGTNKNTEAFF. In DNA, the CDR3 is TGTGCCAGCAGCGTAGGGGGCGGGGGTACGAATAAGAACACTGAAGCTTTCTTT.

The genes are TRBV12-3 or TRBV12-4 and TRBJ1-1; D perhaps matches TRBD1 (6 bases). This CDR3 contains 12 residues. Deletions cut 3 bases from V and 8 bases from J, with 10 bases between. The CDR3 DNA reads TGTGCCAGCAGTTTGGGGGGGGGCGAAGCTTTCTTT. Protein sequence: CASSLGGGEAFF.